One and the same sample provided the 15 T cell receptor beta chains below, sequenced in a study of blood T cell repertoires in COVID-19. Method: immunoSEQ multiplex PCR; TCRdb's copy keeps in-frame clones and lacks some. The sample records more than 150,000 clones, roughly 87% being singletons. Sequenced: PBMCs or T cells enriched from blood (not recorded which). These receptors were taken from a woman between 45 and 60 years old who had recovered from COVID-19.

The chain recombines TRBV6-5 with TRBJ1-5, with a tentative D call TRBD1 (6 bases). Trimming removed 6 bases at V and 4 bases at J, with 16 bases between. Germline lookup yields CDR1 MNHEY and CDR2 SVGAGI. This CDR3 has 15 residues. CDR3 region: CASRTTGNPNQPQHF. In nucleotides, the CDR3 is TGTGCCAGCAGAACTACAGGGAATCCAAATCAGCCCCAGCATTTT.

V gene TRBV4-2 combines with J gene TRBJ2-1; TRBD2 aligns across 15 bases. In germline, CDR1 is LGHNA, CDR2 YNFKEQ. The CDR3 has 16 amino acids. The V and J ends lost 1 base and 9 bases, in that order; junction bases with no gene match: 4. The CDR3 here is CASSQAGTSGRPEQFF. CDR3 sequence (DNA): TGTGCCAGCAGCCAAGCGGGGACTAGCGGGAGGCCTGAGCAGTTCTTC.

V and J are TRBV5-1 and TRBJ2-3; TRBD1 is a possible D gene (6 bases). Per the germline V gene, CDR1 is SGHRS and CDR2 is YFSETQ. V lost 5 bases to trimming and J lost 1 base, with 11 bases between them. This CDR3 contains 14 residues. The CDR3 bases are TGCGCCAGCAGGAGGGGGAGTCGCACAGATACGCAGTATTTT. Residues: CASRRGSRTDTQYF.

The chain links TRBV4-2 to TRBJ2-1, with TRBD2 identical over 11 bases. The CDR3 totals 16 residues. Germline CDR1 reads LGHNA; CDR2 reads YNFKEQ. V lost 0 bases, J lost 7 bases, and 5 bases stayed unmatched. The CDR3 protein is CASSQDRPSGRNEQFF. In DNA, the CDR3 is TGTGCCAGCAGCCAAGATAGGCCTAGCGGGAGGAATGAGCAGTTCTTC.

The J gene is TRBJ2-5, the V gene TRBV5-1; the D gene is possibly TRBD1 (6 bases). V shed 1 base and J shed 1 base, with 11 bases lying between them. The CDR3 runs to 15 residues. Germline V gene sequence: CDR1 SGHRS, CDR2 YFSETQ. The CDR3 spells CASSLWGQGQETQYF. As DNA, the CDR3 is TGCGCCAGCAGCTTGTGGGGGCAGGGCCAAGAGACCCAGTACTTC.

CDR3 nucleotides: TGTGCCAGCAGGGCCAGCAATCAGCCCCAGCATTTT. Its translation: CASRASNQPQHF. The rearrangement uses TRBV27 and TRBJ1-5; D ambiguous. The CDR3 is 12 amino acids. Trimming left V 6 bases short and J 1 base short, with 4 bases between. Germline values: CDR1 MNHEY, CDR2 SMNVEV (reference sequence).

This chain connects TRBV28 to TRBJ1-2; no clear D gene. Germline CDR1 reads MDHEN; CDR2 reads SYDVKM. The CDR3 is 15 residues long. The germline V and J ends were trimmed by 9 bases and 4 bases, with 21 bases remaining between them. The CDR3 nucleotides read TGTGCCAGTATGACGACCCATCCGGCGGGCTATGGCTACACCTTC. The encoded protein is CASMTTHPAGYGYTF.

The rearrangement uses TRBV6-5 and TRBJ1-1; the D is unclear. Germline assignment: CDR1 MNHEY and CDR2 SVGAGI. CDR3 size: 14 residues. The V end lost 2 bases, the J end lost 1 base, and 8 bases lay between the germline ends. Here the CDR3 reads CASSYEERNTEAFF. DNA of the CDR3: TGTGCCAGCAGTTACGAGGAACGGAACACTGAAGCTTTCTTT.

The chain recombines TRBV19 with TRBJ2-2, with D possibly being TRBD1 (5 bases). Trimming removed 1 base at V and 6 bases at J, with 9 bases between. This CDR3 has 14 residues. Germline-derived CDR1 and CDR2 are LNHDA and SQIVND (reference sequence). The CDR3: CASSIVGLSGELFF. The CDR3 DNA reads as TGTGCCAGTAGTATAGTGGGGCTGTCCGGGGAGCTGTTTTTT.

Here the CDR3 DNA reads TGTGCCAGCAGTAAACGGACAGGTTACAATGAGCAGTTCTTC. Its translation is CASSKRTGYNEQFF. The chain combines TRBV6-5 with TRBJ2-1; the match to TRBD1 covers 7 bases. After removal of 5 bases from V and 4 bases from J, the junction contained 5 bases not matched to a gene. The CDR3 runs 14 residues. From germline, CDR1 is MNHEY and CDR2 SVGAGI.

The genes are TRBV7-8 and TRBJ2-7; D uncertain. The germline V gene encodes CDR1 SGHVS and CDR2 FQNEAQ. Between the trimmed V and J ends, which lost 3 bases and 4 bases, there was a span of 4 bases. This CDR3 contains 11 residues. Here the CDR3 reads CASSFQYEQYF. The CDR3 nucleotides read TGTGCCAGCAGCTTTCAATACGAGCAGTACTTC.

The J gene is TRBJ2-2, the V gene TRBV5-4; perhaps TRBD2 as D (6 bases). Germline CDR1 reads SGHNT; CDR2 reads YYREEE (reference sequence). The CDR3 is 16 residues long. V gave up 4 bases and J gave up 1 base, with 14 bases separating them. The CDR3 loop reads CASSKGGSGNTGELFF. CDR3 bases: TGTGCCAGCAGCAAGGGCGGTAGCGGGAACACCGGGGAGCTGTTTTTT.

The chain joins TRBV15 to TRBJ2-1; D is perhaps TRBD2 (5 bases). The CDR3 covers 13 residues. Germline V gives CDR1 LNHNV, CDR2 YYDKDF (reference sequence). The V and J ends lost 2 bases and 8 bases respectively, with 10 bases between them. The CDR3 coding sequence is TGTGCCACCAGCAGATCGAGGGCACATGAGCAGTTCTTC. It codes for CATSRSRAHEQFF.

V usage is TRBV18 and J usage is TRBJ2-7, with D tentatively TRBD1 (6 bases). Germline assignment: CDR1 KGHSH and CDR2 LQKENI. The CDR3 is 14 residues long. V was cut by 3 bases and J by 0 bases, with 9 bases left in between. CDR3 sequence reads: CASSPTGSSYEQYF. Here the CDR3 DNA reads TGTGCCAGCTCACCCACAGGGAGCTCCTACGAGCAGTACTTC.

CDR3 protein: CASSLGGVREGGTDTQYF. CDR3 coding DNA: TGTGCCAGCTCCTTAGGGGGAGTGCGGGAGGGCGGCACAGATACGCAGTATTTT. The genes are TRBV7-2 and TRBJ2-3; 9 positions agree with TRBD2. Germline V gene lookup returns CDR1 SGHTA and CDR2 FQGNSA. With V trimmed by 8 bases and J by 1 base, 16 bases remained unmatched. CDR3 length: 18 residues.